Listed below are T cell receptor beta chains from one sample, sequenced in a study of blood T cell repertoires in COVID-19. The assay was immunoSEQ multiplex PCR, and TCRdb's table has in-frame clones only and misses some. The sample holds around 400,000 clones, around 87% seen once. Sequences were obtained from peripheral blood. These receptors came from an older woman with COVID-19, enrolled during active disease. Each CDR3 is given with its conserved first and last residue. D genes are given only for firm matches. Clone size appears in some rows only: once, few, many, or a class for an expanded clone.

j_call v_call clone_size cdr3_length d_call cdr3_nt cdr3_aa
TRBJ1-1 TRBV6-5 NA 13 NA TGTGCCAGCGGGGGAGGGGGGAGCACTGAAGCTTTCTTT CASGGGGSTEAFF
TRBJ2-3 TRBV28 NA 17 TRBD2 TGTGCCAGCAGTCCGTACCGACTAGCGGGGTACACAGATACGCAGTATTTT CASSPYRLAGYTDTQYF
TRBJ1-2 TRBV6-6 NA 13 NA TGTGCCAGCACCCATAACAAACCCTATGGCTACACCTTC CASTHNKPYGYTF
TRBJ1-4 TRBV7-9 NA 15 NA TGTGCCAGCAGCCTTACCCGGGATCAATATGAAAAACTGTTTTTT CASSLTRDQYEKLFF
TRBJ2-3 TRBV2 NA 14 TRBD1 TGTGCCAGCAGATACAGGGGTGGCACAGATACGCAGTATTTT CASRYRGGTDTQYF
TRBJ2-3 TRBV5-1 NA 15 TRBD2 TGCGCCAGCAGCTTGGAGGGACTAGCTTCAGATACGCAGTATTTT CASSLEGLASDTQYF
TRBJ1-1 TRBV30 NA 13 NA TGTGCCTGGAGGAGGCCCGTTATAACTGAAGCTTTCTTT CAWRRPVITEAFF
TRBJ2-1 TRBV7-8 NA 15 NA TGTGCCAGCAGCTTATCGCGTAGCGGTCGGGTTGAGCAGTTCTTC CASSLSRSGRVEQFF
TRBJ2-7 TRBV6-5 NA 13 TRBD2 TGTGCCAGCGTCAAAAGCGGGAGCTACGAGCAGTACTTC CASVKSGSYEQYF
TRBJ2-5 TRBV11-2 NA 16 NA TGTGCCAGCAGCTTAGTGGCGTACAGGGAAAAGGAGACCCAGTACTTC CASSLVAYREKETQYF
TRBJ2-1 TRBV20-1 NA 11 NA TGCAGTGGGGGGAGGGACACGAAGCAGTTCTTC CSGGRDTKQFF
TRBJ1-1 TRBV9 NA 19 TRBD1 TGTGCCAGCAGCGTAGGCGGGACAGGGGCGGGTAGGAGCAACACTGAAGCTTTCTTT CASSVGGTGAGRSNTEAFF
TRBJ1-6 TRBV27 NA 16 NA TGTGCCAGCAGTCTCCTAGGGGGGGGCGCGGGTTCACCCCTCCACTTT CASSLLGGGAGSPLHF
TRBJ2-7 TRBV18 NA 15 TRBD1 TGTGCCAGCTCACCACCCCCGGGACAGGGATACGAGCAGTACTTC CASSPPPGQGYEQYF
TRBJ1-2 TRBV12-3/TRBV12-4 NA 12 NA TGTGCCAGCAGTTTGACAGACTATGGCTACACCTTC CASSLTDYGYTF
TRBJ1-1 TRBV5-1 NA 14 NA TGCGCCAGCAGCTCGGGAGGTCAGACGACTGAAGCTTTCTTT CASSSGGQTTEAFF
TRBJ1-5 TRBV4-2 few 16 TRBD1 TGTGCCAGCAGCCAAGATGGGGACAGCCTTAATCAGCCCCAGCATTTT CASSQDGDSLNQPQHF
TRBJ1-3 TRBV5-1 once 16 NA TGCGCCAGCAGCCTGGACAGTAAGTCTACTGGAAACACCATATATTTT CASSLDSKSTGNTIYF
TRBJ1-2 TRBV9 NA 16 TRBD1 TGTGCCAGCAGCGGAGGGGACAGGGGGCTTAGCTATGGCTACACCTTC CASSGGDRGLSYGYTF
TRBJ1-5 TRBV19 NA 15 TRBD1 TGTGCCAGTAGGACTATGGACAGGGGGAATCAGCCCCAGCATTTT CASRTMDRGNQPQHF
TRBJ1-6 TRBV28 NA 14 NA TGTGCCAGCAGTTTACCAGGATATAATTCACCCCTCCACTTT CASSLPGYNSPLHF
TRBJ2-3 TRBV7-2 few 15 TRBD2 TGTGCCAGCAGCGGGACTAGCGCCGTAACAGATACGCAGTATTTT CASSGTSAVTDTQYF
TRBJ2-5 TRBV19 NA 14 NA TGTGCCAGTAGTTCCGCCTGGGCACAAGAGACCCAGTACTTC CASSSAWAQETQYF
TRBJ1-1 TRBV7-3 NA 14 TRBD1 TGTGCCAGCCGGTCCCAGGGGGAAAGGACTGAAGCTTTCTTT CASRSQGERTEAFF
TRBJ2-1 TRBV2 once 11 NA TGTGCCAGCCAAAGCCTCGATGAGCAGTTCTTC CASQSLDEQFF
TRBJ2-2 TRBV5-6 NA 16 TRBD1 TGTGCCAGCAGCGGGGGGACAGGAGTGTTCACCGGGGAGCTGTTTTTT CASSGGTGVFTGELFF
TRBJ1-4 TRBV9 NA 16 TRBD1 TGTGCCAGCAGCGTAGCGGGGACAGCAACTAATGAAAAACTGTTTTTT CASSVAGTATNEKLFF
TRBJ2-2 TRBV6-4 NA 17 NA TGTGCCAGCAGTCGCCTTCCGGGACACTTTAACACCGGGGAGCTGTTTTTT CASSRLPGHFNTGELFF
TRBJ1-1 TRBV5-1 few 17 TRBD1 TGCGCCAGCAGTCGCGCCCCGCAGGGGGAAGGGATGACTGAAGCTTTCTTT CASSRAPQGEGMTEAFF
TRBJ1-1 TRBV19 NA 13 NA TGTGCCAGCGCAGGCCGACAGGTAGCTGAAGCTTTCTTT CASAGRQVAEAFF
TRBJ2-3 TRBV5-4 NA 15 TRBD2 TGTGCCGTAGGCCGCTTAGCGGGGAGCCGGGATACGCAGTATTTT CAVGRLAGSRDTQYF
TRBJ1-5 TRBV7-3 NA 15 NA TGTGCCAGCAGCTTAACTGGGGCGGCCGGGCAGCCCCAGCATTTT CASSLTGAAGQPQHF
TRBJ2-1 TRBV5-1 NA 15 TRBD1 TGCGCCAGCAGCGTCAGGACAGGGGGCATCAATGAGCAGTTCTTC CASSVRTGGINEQFF
TRBJ2-1 TRBV14 NA 16 NA TGTGCCAGCAGCCACCCCGGGGGGCGGAAAAACAATGAGCAGTTCTTC CASSHPGGRKNNEQFF
TRBJ1-5 TRBV4-2 few 15 TRBD1 TGTGCCAGCAGCCTCCAAGACAGGGGCAATCAGCCCCAGCATTTT CASSLQDRGNQPQHF
TRBJ1-1 TRBV29-1 NA 17 TRBD1 TGCAGCGTTGATGAGAGGGGGCAAGTGGTGGGGAACACTGAAGCTTTCTTT CSVDERGQVVGNTEAFF
TRBJ2-7 TRBV3-1/TRBV3-2 NA 13 NA TGTGCCAGCAGCCAAGTCAGCTCCTACGAGCAGTACTTC CASSQVSSYEQYF
TRBJ2-3 TRBV5-1 NA 13 NA TGCGCCAGCAGCCCTAGCGTGATAAATACGCAGTATTTT CASSPSVINTQYF
TRBJ1-2 TRBV11-2 NA 12 NA TGTGCCAGCGGAACAGGTGATGTCGGCTACACCTTC CASGTGDVGYTF
TRBJ1-5 TRBV18 NA 14 NA TGTGCCAGCTCACCCACCGGAGCGGAACAGCCCCAGCATTTT CASSPTGAEQPQHF
TRBJ2-2 TRBV7-2 NA 13 NA TGTGCCAGCAGCTTAGTTTCGGCCGGGGAGCTGTTTTTT CASSLVSAGELFF
TRBJ1-2 TRBV4-2 NA 14 NA TGTGCCAGCAGCCAACCCCCTGGCAGCTATGGCTACACCTTC CASSQPPGSYGYTF
TRBJ2-7 TRBV7-8 NA 19 TRBD1 TGTGCCAGCAGCTTAGGGTCAGGGGGTAGTTCCCCCAGCTCCTACGAGCAGTACTTC CASSLGSGGSSPSSYEQYF
TRBJ1-5 TRBV7-9 few 13 TRBD1 TGTGCCAGCAGGGGGACAGGGGATCAGCCCCAGCATTTT CASRGTGDQPQHF
TRBJ2-7 TRBV4-1 NA 16 TRBD2 TGCGCCAGCAGCCAAGATAAGGAGCGGGGGTCCTACGAGCAGTACTTC CASSQDKERGSYEQYF